Below, 16 T cell receptor beta chains from the same sample are listed, as sequenced in a study of blood T cell repertoires in COVID-19. Profiled with immunoSEQ multiplex PCR; TCRdb holds only in-frame clones, not every one. Of over 300,000 clones detected, 80% to 90% appear once; the ten largest clones hold 10%. Sequenced input: PBMCs or T cells enriched from blood (not recorded which). The receptor set was obtained from a woman younger than 35 who had recovered from COVID-19.

The V gene is TRBV27, the J gene TRBJ1-2, with 9 nucleotides matching TRBD1. V shed 9 bases and J 4 bases; nucleotides not matched to a gene: 6. Germline V gene data show CDR1 as MNHEY and CDR2 as SMNVEV (reference sequence). The CDR3 extends over 13 amino acids. The CDR3, as DNA: TGTGCCAGGACAGGGGGTTATCCCTATGGCTACACCTTC. Translated: CARTGGYPYGYTF.

The chain employs TRBV19 and TRBJ2-2; TRBD2 might be the D (7 bases). This CDR3 contains 14 residues. V lost 2 bases and J 6 bases, leaving 10 bases between the germline ends. CDR1 is LNHDA, CDR2 SQIVND, per germline (reference sequence). The CDR3 nucleotides read TGTGCCAGTAGTATAAGGGGGAGGGCCGGGGAGCTGTTTTTT. Protein sequence: CASSIRGRAGELFF.

The CDR3 nucleotides are TGTGCCAGCAGCTCGTACCGGGACAGCTCCTACGAGCAGTACTTC. Protein: CASSSYRDSSYEQYF. The rearrangement links TRBV7-2 to TRBJ2-7, with 7 nucleotides matching TRBD1. Germline V CDR1 and CDR2: SGHTA, FQGNSA. The CDR3 consists of 15 residues. V lost 4 bases to trimming and J lost 0 bases; unmatched junction nucleotides: 6.

This clone has a handful of counts. V usage is TRBV16 and J usage is TRBJ1-1, with no clear D. The germline V gene has CDR1 KGHSY and CDR2 FQNENV. V was pared by 0 bases and J by 7 bases, with 6 bases between. The CDR3 length is 12 residues. In DNA form, the CDR3 reads TGTGCCAGCAGCCAATCAGGAGATGAAGCTTTCTTT. Its protein product is CASSQSGDEAFF.

This chain connects TRBV5-1 to TRBJ1-2; D is perhaps TRBD1 (5 bases). The CDR3 sequence is 16 residues long. Germline V CDR1 and CDR2: SGHRS, YFSETQ. Trimming left V 1 base short and J 4 bases short, with 17 bases between. CDR3: CASSLLAAGLSYGYTF. For the CDR3, the DNA is TGCGCCAGCAGCTTGTTGGCGGCAGGGTTGAGCTATGGCTACACCTTC.

V and J are TRBV5-8 and TRBJ2-7; no definite D call. This CDR3 has 13 residues. Per germline, CDR1 SGHTS and CDR2 YDEGEE. Trimming removed 1 base from V and 2 bases from J, with 7 bases in between. The CDR3 protein is CASSLNGAYEQYF. CDR3 in DNA: TGTGCCAGCAGCTTGAACGGAGCCTACGAGCAGTACTTC.

In this sample, this clone turned up a few times. The V call is TRBV30, the J call TRBJ1-6; TRBD1 matches at 9 bases. The CDR3 has 15 amino acids. Germline-derived CDR1 and CDR2 are GTSNPN and SVGIG (reference sequence). V trimming: 3 bases; J trimming: 7 bases; junction bases outside the gene matches: 7. The CDR3 reads CAWSRPGQGNSPLHF. The DNA for the CDR3 is TGTGCCTGGAGCAGACCCGGACAGGGGAATTCACCCCTCCACTTT.

This chain joins TRBV4-2 and TRBJ1-6; D is ambiguous. This CDR3 has 18 residues. Germline assignment: CDR1 LGHNA and CDR2 YNFKEQ. V shed 1 base and J shed 0 bases, with 13 bases lying between them. The CDR3 bases are TGTGCCAGCAGCCAAGCTCCGGGTGAGGGCTCCTATAATTCACCCCTCCACTTT. Amino acid sequence: CASSQAPGEGSYNSPLHF.

This clone was recorded only once. The chain employs TRBV12-3 or TRBV12-4 and TRBJ1-1; D is unclear. The CDR3 runs to 13 residues. The V end lost 3 bases, the J end lost 6 bases, and 11 bases lay between the germline ends. The CDR3 spells CASSFMGVPEAFF. The CDR3 bases are TGTGCCAGCAGTTTTATGGGAGTACCTGAAGCTTTCTTT.

This clone was counted once. This rearrangement joins TRBV20-1 to TRBJ2-5; no clear D gene. Trimming took 3 bases from V and 0 from J, leaving 8 bases between them. Germline-derived CDR1 and CDR2 are DFQATT and SNEGSKA (reference sequence). The length of the CDR3 is 13 residues. Written as DNA, the CDR3 is TGCAGTGCTAGTGCCGGGTACCAAGAGACCCAGTACTTC. It translates to CSASAGYQETQYF.

The chain has TRBV19 and TRBJ1-1; D unclear. V lost 5 bases, J lost 10 bases, and 14 bases lay in between. The CDR3 totals 12 residues. Germline assignment: CDR1 LNHDA and CDR2 SQIVND (reference sequence). CDR3 sequence: CASSSRSGGAFF. CDR3 DNA: TGTGCCAGTAGTTCCCGAAGCGGAGGAGCTTTCTTT.

This clone has just one count. CDR3 nucleotides: TGTGCCAGCAGTTTTGTCAGGGCCGGGGGTGAAAAACTGTTTTTT. Residues: CASSFVRAGGEKLFF. The chain links TRBV28 to TRBJ1-4; tentative D call: TRBD1 (5 bases). CDR3 size: 15 residues. In germline, CDR1 is MDHEN, CDR2 SYDVKM. V lost 3 bases and J 7 bases, leaving 15 bases between the germline ends.

V is TRBV24-1 and J is TRBJ1-1, with a tentative D call TRBD1 (6 bases). V lost 7 bases to trimming and J lost 3 bases, with 11 bases between them. Germline CDR1 reads KGHDR; CDR2 reads SFDVKD. This CDR3 has 13 residues. The CDR3 loop is CATSSGAHTEAFF. The CDR3 DNA reads TGTGCCACCAGCTCAGGGGCGCACACTGAAGCTTTCTTT.

The gene calls are TRBV9 and TRBJ2-7; 13 nucleotides match TRBD2. V shed 3 bases, J shed 3 bases, and the junction held 6 bases outside the gene matches. The V gene's germline CDR1 is SGDLS and CDR2 YYNGEE. The CDR3 is 16 amino acids. The CDR3 DNA is TGTGCCAGCAGCGCCGGGACTAGCGGGACCCTCTACGAGCAGTACTTC. This translates into CASSAGTSGTLYEQYF.

V gene TRBV18 combines with J gene TRBJ1-2; TRBD1 agrees at 11 bases. Losses at the gene ends were 4 bases for V and 2 bases for J; bases not matched to a gene: 9. This CDR3 contains 17 residues. Per the germline V gene, CDR1 is KGHSH and CDR2 is LQKENI. DNA of the CDR3: TGTGCCAGCTCACTAAGACCGGGACAGGGGGTGAACTATGGCTACACCTTC. This gives the protein CASSLRPGQGVNYGYTF.

The chain carries TRBV6-2 or TRBV6-3 and TRBJ2-3, with TRBD1 matching over 8 bases. CDR3 length equals 17 residues. The ends lost 0 bases at V and 1 base at J; junction bases unmatched: 6. The germline CDR1 and CDR2 sequences are MNHEY and SVGEGT. The CDR3 protein is CASSYSRTGIGTDTQYF. The DNA of the CDR3 is TGTGCCAGCAGTTACTCCAGGACAGGGATAGGCACAGATACGCAGTATTTT.